The 19 T cell receptor beta chains below come from one sample, sequenced in a study of blood T cells in healthy people across ages. A sample-barcoded 5' primer and a J-beta primer mix were used in a second PCR of roughly 6 to 11 cycles. TCRdb itself ran the 5' RACE reads through MiXCR, one entry per CDR3 protein. The sample has roughly 800,000 distinct CDR3 sequences, about a quarter seen once. These data are also associated with another study on T cells of mothers and their children.

Sequenced material: blood. These receptors came from a boy under 18 in good health.

The chain employs TRBV3-1 and TRBJ1-6, with a weak D call TRBD1 (5 bases). V lost 1 base, J lost 7 bases, and 17 bases lay in between. Germline V CDR1 and CDR2: LGHDT, YNNKEL (reference sequence). This CDR3 is 17 amino acids long. CDR3 bases: TGTGCCAGCAGCCAAGGGGAAAGGGGCCTACGGAATTCACCCCTCCACTTT. Translating it yields CASSQGERGLRNSPLHF.

The chain is built from TRBV20-1 and TRBJ2-6; D gene unclear. This CDR3 is built from 12 residues. V lost 6 bases and J 1 base, leaving 4 bases between the germline ends. Germline V gene lookup returns CDR1 DFQATT and CDR2 SNEGSKA (reference sequence). DNA for the CDR3: TGCAGTGCGCCATCTGGGGCCAACGTCCTGACTTTC. Its protein is CSAPSGANVLTF.

This clonotype has a handful of counts. V is TRBV6-6 and J is TRBJ2-5; D is unresolved. The J call is in doubt because the DNA end fits TRBJ2-1 better. Germline V gives CDR1 MNHNY, CDR2 SVGAGI (reference sequence). The CDR3 has 12 residues. The CDR3 region has the DNA TGTGCCAGCAGTCCCACAAACAATGAGCAGTTCTTC. Translation gives CASSPTNNEQFF.

CDR3 loop: CAASPRGAEETQYF. CDR3 bases: TGCGCCGCTTCCCCTAGGGGGGCCGAAGAGACCCAGTACTTC. V and J are TRBV10-2 and TRBJ2-5, with D perhaps given as TRBD1 or TRBD2 (6 bases each). The CDR3 extends over 14 amino acids. CDR1 and CDR2 from the germline V gene are WSHSY and SAAADI. The germline V and J ends were trimmed by 11 bases and 3 bases, with 19 bases remaining between them.

V gene TRBV7-9 combines with J gene TRBJ2-5; the D gene is possibly TRBD1 (6 bases). This CDR3 has 17 amino acids. The V end lost 6 bases, the J end lost 5 bases, and 25 bases lay between the germline ends. Germline CDR1 is SEHNR and CDR2 is FQNEAQ (reference sequence). In DNA form, the CDR3 reads TGTGCCAGCAGACCGGTTCTGGACAGTACACTTGGTGAGACCCAGTACTTC. Protein sequence: CASRPVLDSTLGETQYF. The full variable domain, its missing parts supplied by reference TRBV7-9 and TRBJ2-5, is DTGVSQNPRHKITKRGQNVTFRCDPISEHNRLYWYRQTLGQGPEFLTYFQNEAQLEKSRLLSDRFSAERPKGSFSTLEIQRTEQGDSAMYLCASRPVLDSTLGETQYFGPGTRLLVL.

This chain links TRBV28 with TRBJ2-7, with TRBD1 matching over 10 bases. From germline, CDR1 is MDHEN and CDR2 SYDVKM. V lost 6 bases, J lost 3 bases, and 8 bases stayed unmatched. The CDR3 runs to 15 residues. CDR3 DNA sequence: TGTGCCAGCAGACCGGGACAGGGGTCCCTCTACGAGCAGTACTTC. Protein product: CASRPGQGSLYEQYF.

The chain recombines TRBV27 with TRBJ2-3; TRBD2 aligns across 7 bases. Germline CDR1 reads MNHEY; CDR2 reads SMNVEV (reference sequence). CDR3 length: 14 residues. The ends lost 5 bases at V and 8 bases at J; junction bases unmatched: 10. The CDR3 region has the DNA TGTGCCAGCAGTCTTCCCGGGGGGTCGGGTACGCAGTATTTT. Encoded protein: CASSLPGGSGTQYF.

At least ten counts were recorded for this clonotype. The chain has TRBV29-1 and TRBJ2-5; D is possibly TRBD2 (5 bases). The end of the DNA is better explained by TRBJ2-7, so the J call may be wrong. Per germline, CDR1 SQVTM and CDR2 ANQGSEA. CDR3 length equals 13 residues. CDR3 amino acids: CSVRTYGSYEQYF. DNA for the CDR3: TGCAGCGTCCGGACTTATGGGAGCTACGAGCAGTACTTC.

The chain joins TRBV7-9 to TRBJ2-7; TRBD1 aligns across 8 bases. The length of the CDR3 is 12 residues. V dropped 4 bases and J dropped 5; count of bases not matched to a gene: 1. CDR1 is SEHNR and CDR2 is FQNEAQ in the germline V gene (reference sequence). The CDR3 loop is CASSWTGNEQYV. In nucleotides, the CDR3 is TGTGCCAGCAGCTGGACAGGGAACGAGCAGTACGTC.

This clonotype was observed a handful of times. The rearrangement links TRBV5-1 to TRBJ1-1; tentatively, D is TRBD1 (6 bases). Germline lookup yields CDR1 SGHRS and CDR2 YFSETQ. Trimming stripped 0 bases from V and 6 bases from J, with 15 bases between. The length of the CDR3 is 15 residues. The CDR3 region has the DNA TGCGCCAGCAGCTTGGCCGCCGGGGGCCAATCTGAAGCTTTCTTT. Translation: CASSLAAGGQSEAFF.

This chain connects TRBV6-6 to TRBJ2-3; weak D call: TRBD2 (5 bases). The CDR3 has 14 amino acids. Germline V gene sequence: CDR1 MNHNY, CDR2 SVGAGI (reference sequence). V shed 11 bases and J shed 0 bases, with 15 bases lying between them. The CDR3 sequence is CAAHSRTSTDTQYF. The DNA for the CDR3 is TGTGCCGCACATAGCAGGACTAGCACAGATACGCAGTATTTT.

This clonotype occurred a few times. The gene calls are TRBV12-3 or TRBV12-4 and TRBJ2-3; TRBD2 aligns across 7 bases. After removal of 7 bases from V and 6 bases from J, the junction contained 4 bases not matched to a gene. This CDR3 region has 12 residues. In DNA, the CDR3 is TGTGCCAGCACGGGAGGAGGCGATACGCAGTATTTT. Translation: CASTGGGDTQYF.

This rearrangement joins TRBV25-1 to TRBJ1-2; D is uncertain. V was cut by 3 bases and J by 5 bases, with 7 bases left in between. The CDR3 is 12 residues long. Germline loops: CDR1 MGHDK, CDR2 SYGVNS. The CDR3 region has the DNA TGTGCCAGCAGTGAGACCGAGTATGGCTACACCTTC. This codes for CASSETEYGYTF.

The J gene is TRBJ2-5, the V gene TRBV9; 9 nucleotides align to TRBD2. V lost 3 bases and J lost 2; bases outside the gene matches: 2. The CDR3 length is 14 residues. The germline V gene encodes CDR1 SGDLS and CDR2 YYNGEE. CDR3: CASSALAGQETQYF. The CDR3, as DNA: TGTGCCAGCAGCGCGCTAGCGGGACAAGAGACCCAGTACTTC.

The chain has TRBV6-5 and TRBJ2-1, with unresolved D. V lost 0 bases and J 3 bases, leaving 6 bases between the germline ends. Germline V lookup: CDR1 MNHEY, CDR2 SVGAGI. The CDR3 covers 14 residues. The CDR3 DNA is TGTGCCAGCAGTTACTCGGAAAGCTACAATGAGCAGTTCTTC. As protein: CASSYSESYNEQFF.

Notes on this clonotype: Germline and junction disagree at one end, which may indicate a read error. The chain is built from TRBV6-6 and TRBJ1-2; D gene uncertain. CDR1 and CDR2 from the germline V gene are MNHNY and SVGAGI (reference sequence). This CDR3 spans 12 amino acids. CDR3 sequence (DNA): TGCGCCAGCAGTTACTCAGAGTCAGCCCCCACCTTC. It codes for CASSYSESAPTF.

This clonotype was observed a few times. This chain links TRBV12-3 or TRBV12-4 with TRBJ1-4; the D is unclear. CDR3 size: 14 residues. Trimming stripped 6 bases from V and 3 bases from J, with 11 bases between. CDR3: CASSLGSPNEKLFF. DNA for the CDR3: TGTGCCAGCAGCTTGGGGTCCCCTAATGAAAAACTGTTTTTT.

The genes are TRBV6-1 and TRBJ1-2; D call uncertain. The V and J ends lost 2 bases and 8 bases respectively, with 18 bases between them. Germline CDR1 reads MNHNS; CDR2 reads SASEGT. The CDR3 contains 15 residues. CDR3 coding DNA: TGTGCCAGCAGTGAATCCATGGAGGGAGCTCTAGGCTACACCTTC. Translating gives CASSESMEGALGYTF.

This clonotype appeared a few times. The chain employs TRBV20-1 and TRBJ2-2; D is ambiguous. Germline values: CDR1 DFQATT, CDR2 SNEGSKA (reference sequence). V lost 1 base to trimming and J lost 5 bases, with 11 bases between them. The CDR3 is made up of 14 amino acids. CDR3 protein: CSARVVKGTGELFF. Written as DNA, the CDR3 is TGCAGTGCTAGAGTGGTGAAGGGAACCGGGGAGCTGTTTTTT.